Below, 24 T cell receptor beta chains from the same sample are listed, as sequenced in a study of blood T cell repertoires in COVID-19. Clones were read by immunoSEQ multiplex PCR, and TCRdb kept only the in-frame ones, dropping some. The sample has around 100,000 clones, about 77% seen once. Source material: peripheral blood. The origin of the receptors is a man in his 70s with active or convalescent COVID-19.

DNA of the CDR3: TGTGCCAGCAGTTTAAAAGGGGGACAGGGCGGAGGCTACACCTTC. It encodes CASSLKGGQGGGYTF. The chain joins TRBV28 to TRBJ1-2; 9 positions agree with TRBD1. This CDR3 comprises 15 residues. Germline CDR1 reads MDHEN; CDR2 reads SYDVKM. The trim removed 2 bases at V and 8 bases at J, leaving 9 bases unmatched.

The rearrangement uses TRBV6-2 or TRBV6-3 and TRBJ2-3; 7 bases line up with TRBD2. CDR1 and CDR2 (germline): MNHEY, SVGEGT. This CDR3 has 15 residues. Unmatched junction bases numbered 6, after V lost 0 bases and J lost 6 bases. CDR3 coding DNA: TGTGCCAGCAGTTACTCCCAACTAGCGTGGGATACGCAGTATTTT. Encoded protein: CASSYSQLAWDTQYF.

This chain links TRBV18 with TRBJ2-3; 10 bases fit TRBD1. CDR1 KGHSH and CDR2 LQKENI come from the germline V gene. The CDR3 has 15 amino acids. J was trimmed by 5 bases and V by 4 bases; bases with no gene match: 6. The CDR3, as DNA: TGTGCCAGCTCACGGGACAGGGGATTGCTAGATACGCAGTATTTT. Its translation: CASSRDRGLLDTQYF.

The V call is TRBV19, the J call TRBJ2-7; D gene ambiguous. The CDR3 is 12 amino acids. Germline-derived CDR1 and CDR2 are LNHDA and SQIVND (reference sequence). Trimming shortened V by 3 bases and J by 4 bases, and 7 bases separated the two germline ends. This CDR3 reads CASSIAGYEQYF. The CDR3 DNA is TGTGCCAGTAGTATTGCAGGTTACGAGCAGTACTTC.

The chain employs TRBV21-1 and TRBJ2-1; TRBD2, the D gene given by the table, was not confirmed from the DNA. TRBV21-1 is deemed a pseudogene. CDR3 length: 14 amino acids. CDR3 sequence reads: CASIQLAGHNEQFF. The CDR3 DNA sequence: TGTGCCAGCATACAACTAGCGGGGCACAATGAGCAGTTCTTC.

The V and J genes are TRBV7-9 and TRBJ2-1, with TRBD1 matching 11 bases. The CDR3 runs 16 residues. The junction had 11 bases not matched to a gene; V was cut back by 3 bases and J by 10 bases. Germline CDR1 reads SEHNR; CDR2 reads FQNEAQ (reference sequence). The CDR3 region is CASSFRDRGSLGEQFF. The CDR3 DNA is TGTGCCAGCAGCTTCCGGGACAGGGGGTCCCTGGGGGAGCAGTTCTTC.

The chain has TRBV7-9 and TRBJ1-2, with D unclear. The germline V and J ends were trimmed by 1 base and 1 base, with 7 bases remaining between them. The germline V gene has CDR1 SEHNR and CDR2 FQNEAQ (reference sequence). This CDR3 has 14 amino acids. CDR3 amino acids: CASSLGRSNYGYTF. The CDR3 DNA sequence: TGTGCCAGCAGCTTAGGACGGAGTAACTATGGCTACACCTTC.

V is TRBV2 and J is TRBJ2-1; 8 positions agree with TRBD1. Per germline, CDR1 SNHLY and CDR2 FYNNEI. The CDR3 spans 16 residues. V shed 5 bases and J 8 bases; nucleotides not matched to a gene: 14. CDR3 protein: CASSPQGGPGSDEQFF. The CDR3 DNA reads TGTGCCAGCAGTCCACAGGGGGGCCCAGGGAGCGATGAGCAGTTCTTC.

The genes are TRBV11-1 and TRBJ1-2; perhaps TRBD1 as D (5 bases). The CDR3 totals 13 residues. Trimming pared 1 base from V and 8 bases from J, leaving 11 bases between. From germline, CDR1 is SGHAT and CDR2 FQDESV (reference sequence). CDR3 in DNA: TGTGCCAGCAGCTTAGTAACCCAGGGAGGCTACACCTTC. Protein sequence: CASSLVTQGGYTF.

This clone was seen a few times. This chain joins TRBV24-1 and TRBJ2-1; D unresolved. The V end was cut by 5 bases, the J end by 5 bases, with 3 bases between. The germline gives CDR1 KGHDR, CDR2 SFDVKD. This CDR3 contains 11 residues. The CDR3 DNA follows: TGTGCCACCAGTGCCAACAATGAGCAGTTCTTC. This sequence encodes CATSANNEQFF.

This sequence joins TRBV6-5 and TRBJ1-5; no clear D gene. CDR3 length: 13 amino acids. V was clipped by 9 bases and J by 3 bases, with 12 bases between them. Germline V gives CDR1 MNHEY, CDR2 SVGAGI. CDR3 DNA: TGTGCCAGTGGTATGGGCTCCAATCAGCCCCAGCATTTT. Protein sequence: CASGMGSNQPQHF.

The chain has TRBV5-1 and TRBJ2-3; D is uncertain. The CDR3 is made up of 15 amino acids. Germline CDR1 is SGHRS and CDR2 is YFSETQ. Trimming removed 2 bases at V and 2 bases at J, with 12 bases between. In DNA, the CDR3 is TGCGCCAGCAGCTTAAGGTCAGCGCTCACAGATACGCAGTATTTT. The encoded protein is CASSLRSALTDTQYF.

This clone was recorded a few times. The chain recombines TRBV29-1 with TRBJ2-3; perhaps TRBD2 as D (6 bases). The CDR3 extends over 16 amino acids. Looked up from germline, CDR1 is SQVTM and CDR2 is ANQGSEA. The V end was cut by 6 bases, the J end by 2 bases, with 21 bases between. The CDR3 sequence is CSVPRTRRGYTDTQYF. DNA for the CDR3: TGCAGCGTCCCCCGGACACGGAGGGGTTACACAGATACGCAGTATTTT.

The DNA of the CDR3 is TGTGCCAGTTCACAGGGGAACACTGAAGCTTTCTTT. Encoded protein: CASSQGNTEAFF. The rearrangement joins TRBV25-1 to TRBJ1-1; D perhaps matches TRBD1 (6 bases). The CDR3 sequence is 12 residues long. V was clipped by 9 bases and J by 1 base, with 9 bases between them. The germline V gene encodes CDR1 MGHDK and CDR2 SYGVNS.

V usage is TRBV24-1 and J usage is TRBJ2-3; 13 bases line up with TRBD2. V lost 4 bases, J lost 2 bases, and 5 bases stayed unmatched. The CDR3 is 17 residues long. In germline, CDR1 is KGHDR, CDR2 SFDVKD. The CDR3 spells CATSEPGTSGITDTQYF. CDR3 in DNA: TGTGCCACCAGTGAACCCGGGACTAGCGGGATCACAGATACGCAGTATTTT.

V and J are TRBV12-5 and TRBJ2-5, with a possible D match to TRBD1 (5 bases). V was trimmed by 3 bases and J by 5 bases, leaving 10 bases between them. The CDR3 runs to 13 residues. Germline CDR1 reads LGHNT; CDR2 reads FRNRAP. In nucleotides, the CDR3 is TGTGCTAGTGGTTTAGGGCAGGGTGAGACCCAGTACTTC. Its translation is CASGLGQGETQYF.

The chain couples TRBV28 to TRBJ2-4, with 7 nucleotides matching TRBD1. V shed 5 bases, J shed 1 base, and the junction held 8 bases outside the gene matches. Germline V gene data show CDR1 as MDHEN and CDR2 as SYDVKM. This CDR3 is 16 amino acids long. CDR3 in amino acids: CASSHQGERAKNIQYF. The CDR3 nucleotides are TGTGCCAGCAGTCACCAGGGGGAGAGGGCCAAAAACATTCAGTACTTC.

This chain connects TRBV24-1 to TRBJ2-3; 7 bases line up with TRBD1. In germline, CDR1 is KGHDR, CDR2 SFDVKD. The V segment lost 1 base and the J segment 1 base; nucleotides outside the gene matches: 4. This CDR3 comprises 16 residues. The CDR3 nucleotides are TGTGCCACCAGTGATTTCCGTGGGACAGGCACAGATACGCAGTATTTT. The encoded protein is CATSDFRGTGTDTQYF.

This chain connects TRBV9 to TRBJ2-1, with a weak D call TRBD2 (5 bases). CDR1 and CDR2 from the germline V gene are SGDLS and YYNGEE. This CDR3 has 14 residues. V lost 4 bases, J lost 6 bases, and 14 bases lay in between. DNA for the CDR3: TGTGCCAGCAGCCCCGGAGGTAGCTCCAATGAGCAGTTCTTC. Residues: CASSPGGSSNEQFF.

In this sample, this clone turned up once. The rearrangement uses TRBV12-3 or TRBV12-4 and TRBJ2-2; D uncertain. V gave up 7 bases and J gave up 8 bases, with 14 bases separating them. CDR3 length: 13 residues. CDR3 sequence: CASTSLMSGELFF. The CDR3 coding sequence is TGTGCCAGCACCTCCTTAATGTCTGGGGAGCTGTTTTTT.

The chain carries TRBV19 and TRBJ1-1, with TRBD1 identical over 7 bases. Looked up from germline, CDR1 is LNHDA and CDR2 is SQIVND (reference sequence). This CDR3 is 16 amino acids long. The V segment lost 0 bases and the J segment 6 bases; nucleotides outside the gene matches: 10. For the CDR3, the DNA is TGTGCCAGTAGTATAGAACCACAGGGGAGGTGGGCTGAAGCTTTCTTT. Its protein is CASSIEPQGRWAEAFF. Combining the CDR3 with reference TRBV19 and TRBJ1-1 gives the whole variable domain DGGITQSPKYLFRKEGQNVTLSCEQNLNHDAMYWYRQDPGQGLRLIYYSQIVNDFQKGDIAEGYSVSREKKESFPLTVTSAQKNPTAFYLCASSIEPQGRWAEAFFGQGTRLTVV.

The rearrangement links TRBV27 to TRBJ1-3; weak D call: TRBD1 (5 bases). The V end was cut by 3 bases, the J end by 4 bases, with 22 bases between. CDR1 MNHEY and CDR2 SMNVEV come from the germline V gene (reference sequence). This CDR3 region has 18 residues. Written as DNA, the CDR3 is TGTGCCAGCAGTTTCACTGGGACTCTGGGCCTAGGGGGAAACACCATATATTTT. This encodes CASSFTGTLGLGGNTIYF.

The V gene is TRBV6-5, the J gene TRBJ1-2, with D uncertain. Trimming pared 2 bases from V and 1 base from J, leaving 11 bases between. Germline V gene sequence: CDR1 MNHEY, CDR2 SVGAGI. CDR3 length: 15 amino acids. The CDR3 nucleotides read TGTGCCAGCAGTTACAGGAGTACGGTTAACTATGGCTACACCTTC. Translated, it gives CASSYRSTVNYGYTF.

Concerning this clone: One end of the junction varies from germline; a read error may be responsible. The chain employs TRBV7-2 and TRBJ2-7; TRBD2 is a possible D gene (6 bases). This CDR3 is 15 amino acids long. Germline lookup yields CDR1 SGHTA and CDR2 FQGNSA. CDR3 DNA sequence: TGTGCCAGCAGCCTAGCGACAGCGAACTCCTACGAGCAGTACTTC. The encoded protein is CASSLATANSYEQYF.